This TCR beta chain was found in a study of molecular identifiers for immune sequencing clone quantification. Study-level background: Replicates involved a five-way split of RNA from about 19,000 or 110,000 naive CD8 cells, with sequencing of four. Findings of the study overall: Researchers reportedly could pick up spiked Jurkat TCR RNA from one cell mixed into one million naive cells. In naive cells, clones above 20 RNA copies held under 1% of molecules, whereas in effector cells they held over 98%.

Trimming at V came to 3 bases and at J to 3 bases, leaving 2 bases not matched to a gene. Germline V gene sequence: CDR1 MRHNA, CDR2 SNTAGT. There are 14 residues in the CDR3. This clonotype was seen a handful of times. Its antigen is still unknown. Previously described methods and listed TCR primers produced bulk TCR libraries. TCRdb reprocessed the PCR reads with MiXCR, giving one entry per CDR3 protein. The sample holds over 600,000 distinct CDR3 sequences; less than 20% are singletons and the top ten take 0.7% to 1%. The chain is built from TRBV6-4 and TRBJ2-1; 7 bases align to TRBD2. The sample consisted of naive CD8+ T cells from blood, with Jurkat cell RNA spiked in. As to subset: FACS-sorted CD8+CD4-CCR7+CD45RA+ naive T cells. This sequence originates from a human donor in good health. Some libraries in this study had Jurkat cell RNA spiked in. DNA of the CDR3: TGTGCCAGCAGTGAAACTAGCGACTACAATGAGCAGTTCTTC. The encoded protein is CASSETSDYNEQFF.